These T cell receptor beta chains were read from a single sample in a study of regulatory T cells in long-lasting Graves disease. One entry per CDR3 protein, called by TCRdb with MiXCR from the multiplex PCR reads. The sample includes approximately 540,000 distinct CDR3 sequences, about 12% of them seen just once. The sample was also reused in another study, on T cells in Graves' hyperthyroidism and ophthalmopathy.

The specimen was peripheral blood mononuclear cells (PBMCs), collected at new diagnosis, from a patient treated with antithyroid drugs. The receptors were sampled from a woman aged 25 to 39 with Graves disease. Each CDR3 is given with its conserved first and last residue. The order of the fields is clone size, J gene, D gene, V gene, CDR3 protein, CDR3 DNA. A D gene is named only where the DNA matches it firmly. Size values are once, few and many counts, or a class for expanded clones, and some rows have none.

.,TRBJ1-2,.,TRBV6-5,CASSFGTEISLYGYTF,TGTGCCAGCAGTTTTGGGACGGAAATATCCCTCTATGGCTACACCTTC
few,TRBJ2-2,.,TRBV3-1,CASSQETADGELFF,TGTGCCAGCAGCCAAGAAACGGCGGACGGGGAGCTGTTTTTT
few,TRBJ1-3,TRBD1,TRBV30,CAWSVRQGEGNTIYF,TGTGCCTGGAGTGTACGTCAGGGGGAAGGAAACACCATATATTTT
many,TRBJ1-1,.,TRBV29-1,CSTGGQNTEAFF,TGCAGCACCGGGGGACAAAACACTGAAGCTTTCTTT
.,TRBJ2-4,.,TRBV6-1,CASSESWGAKNIQYF,TGTGCCAGCAGTGAATCGTGGGGAGCCAAAAACATTCAGTACTTC
.,TRBJ2-7,TRBD2,TRBV5-5,CASSLSAGGLSYEQYF,TGTGCCAGCAGCTTGTCCGCGGGAGGGCTTTCCTACGAGCAGTACTTC
many,TRBJ2-1,.,TRBV11-1,CAEGDNEQFF,TGTGCCGAAGGGGACAATGAGCAGTTCTTC
.,TRBJ1-2,.,TRBV5-1,CASSVLRGTDSGYTF,TGCGCCAGCAGCGTCCTTAGGGGCACCGACAGTGGCTACACCTTC
many,TRBJ2-1,TRBD2,TRBV10-3,CAIMGGTSVNEQFF,TGTGCCATCATGGGGGGGACTAGCGTCAATGAGCAGTTCTTC
.,TRBJ1-1,TRBD1,TRBV5-6,CASSRPGGWGTEAFF,TGTGCCAGCAGCCGACCAGGGGGCTGGGGCACTGAAGCTTTCTTT
.,TRBJ1-3,.,TRBV30,CAWIGYTIYF,TGTGCCTGGATTGGGTACACCATATATTTT
many,TRBJ1-6,TRBD1,TRBV20-1,CSAREQGGSPLHF,TGCAGTGCTAGAGAACAGGGGGGTTCACCCCTCCACTTT
many,TRBJ2-2,.,TRBV6-2/TRBV6-3,CASSPIIRPGELFF,TGTGCCAGCAGTCCCATCATACGGCCCGGGGAGCTGTTTTTT
.,TRBJ2-7,.,TRBV5-1,CASSLEVTVGEQYF,TGCGCCAGCAGCTTGGAAGTGACAGTCGGCGAGCAGTACTTC
many,TRBJ1-4,.,TRBV18,CASSPRIDSNEKLFF,TGTGCCAGCTCACCACGGATTGACAGTAATGAAAAACTGTTTTTT